This T cell receptor (beta chain) stems from a study of blood T cell repertoires in COVID-19. Study summary: Some COVID-19 samples were acute and others convalescent; all came from the United States, Italy and Spain. In each case, the material was cDNA or gDNA derived from T cells, B-cell-depleted T cells, or PBMCs.

The V gene's germline CDR1 is MNHEY and CDR2 SVGAGI. This CDR3 has 14 amino acids. As originally analysed: Amplified reference gene primers provided the basis for estimating nucleated cell counts. Profiling relied on immunoSEQ multiplex PCR, and the TCRdb table lists in-frame clones only, not all of them. From that table come the V and J calls and clone size; the DNA was used to work out D and trimming. The data contain some 110,000 clones, approximately 85% of them singletons. With regard to this clone: A junction end diverges from the germline sequence, so it may reflect a read error.

In Seattle, patients joined the study during active infection and were tracked longitudinally. The receptor was derived from a woman older than 75 with COVID-19, enrolled during active disease. This chain uses TRBV6-5 with TRBJ2-2, with D possibly matching TRBD2 (6 bases). Material: peripheral blood. CDR3 protein: CAGRGTADTGELFF. CDR3 in DNA: TGTGCCGGCAGAGGGACTGCGGACACCGGGGAGCTGTTTTTT.